A single T cell receptor (beta chain) is shown here with its context. What it recognizes is unknown. The sample comes from a study of type 1 regulatory T cells. Study information: T-allo10 is a Tr1-enriched, alloantigen-specific CD4 T cell product made in vitro.

MiXCR, applied by TCRdb to the reads, yields one record per CDR3 protein. The data hold some 21,000 distinct CDR3 sequences, with around 47% observed a single time. The germline gives CDR1 SGDLS, CDR2 YYNGEE. V lost 0 bases and J 9 bases, leaving 16 bases between the germline ends. The CDR3 spans 15 residues. Specimen: cultured T cells, either the whole culture or a sorted T cell fraction (not recorded which). The rearrangement joins TRBV9 to TRBJ2-1; a possible D gene is TRBD2 (6 bases). The receptor comes from a human donor in good health. The chain's CDR3 is CASSVGAGFFGEQFF. The CDR3 DNA reads as TGTGCCAGCAGCGTAGGGGCGGGGTTTTTTGGTGAGCAGTTCTTC.